Each of the 19 T cell receptor beta chains below was sequenced from the same sample in a study of cytomegalovirus exposure and HLA in healthy donors. The PCR used 60 Vbeta and 13 Jbeta primers. Sequenced by immunoSEQ multiplex PCR; TCRdb stores in-frame clones only, minus some. Altogether about 140,000 clones are present, less than 85% being singletons, with the ten largest covering about 6.5%. The sequencing sample was made of PBMCs. The receptors come from a man in his forties in good health and CMV-seropositive.

This sequence joins TRBV4-1 and TRBJ1-2; 7 bases align to TRBD1. Germline CDR1 and CDR2: MGHRA and YSYEKL. V trimming: 0 bases; J trimming: 1 base; junction bases outside the gene matches: 11. There are 18 residues in the CDR3. The CDR3 nucleotides read TGCGCCAGCAGCCAAGATCAGGAGGGGGCGAGAAATAACTATGGCTACACCTTC. It is translated as CASSQDQEGARNNYGYTF.

V gene TRBV21-1 combines with J gene TRBJ1-1. TRBV21-1 is a listed pseudogene. CDR3 length: 14 residues. Written as DNA, the CDR3 is TGTGCCAGCATCGAGGACCGGGATCGCACTGAAGCTTTCTTT. Encoded protein: CASIEDRDRTEAFF.

This clone was seen a handful of times. CDR3 nucleotides: TGTGCCAGCAGCTGGGGGGACAGTTATGGCTACACCTTC. The encoded protein is CASSWGDSYGYTF. J is TRBJ1-2 and V is TRBV7-9, with 7 bases that match TRBD1. With 4 bases clipped from V and 5 bases from J, the junction kept 4 bases outside the gene matches. Germline V gene lookup returns CDR1 SEHNR and CDR2 FQNEAQ (reference sequence). The CDR3 is made up of 13 amino acids.

V usage is TRBV7-2 and J usage is TRBJ2-6; maybe TRBD1 (5 bases). The CDR3 extends over 18 amino acids. Per the germline V gene, CDR1 is SGHTA and CDR2 is FQGNSA. The V end was cut by 2 bases, the J end by 1 base, with 15 bases between. CDR3 residues: CASSLLAIGASGANVLTF. The CDR3 DNA reads as TGTGCCAGCAGCTTACTGGCGATAGGGGCTTCTGGGGCCAACGTCCTGACTTTC.

This rearrangement joins TRBV19 to TRBJ1-6; the match to TRBD1 covers 7 bases. Looked up from germline, CDR1 is LNHDA and CDR2 is SQIVND (reference sequence). The junction had 3 bases not matched to a gene; V was cut back by 7 bases and J by 0 bases. The CDR3 sequence is 15 residues long. CDR3 amino acids: CASTGTASYNSPLHF. The CDR3 DNA reads as TGTGCCAGTACTGGGACAGCCTCCTATAATTCACCCCTCCACTTT.

The chain links TRBV7-2 to TRBJ2-3, with D perhaps TRBD1 (7 bases). V gave up 2 bases and J gave up 4 bases, with 22 bases separating them. This CDR3 is built from 18 residues. From germline, CDR1 is SGHTA and CDR2 FQGNSA. The CDR3 protein is CASSLQPTGRGSADTQYF. The CDR3 nucleotides read TGTGCCAGCAGCTTACAGCCGACAGGGCGGGGAAGCGCAGATACGCAGTATTTT.

The CDR3 loop is CASSIPWTAVGDLDTEAFF. The CDR3, as DNA: TGTGCCAGTAGTATACCCTGGACCGCCGTCGGGGACTTGGACACTGAAGCTTTCTTT. The rearrangement links TRBV19 to TRBJ1-1, with D perhaps TRBD1 (5 bases). Trimming took off 2 bases at V and 3 bases at J, with 25 bases between the two ends. Germline loops: CDR1 LNHDA, CDR2 SQIVND (reference sequence). The CDR3 runs 19 residues.

Note on this clone: Distinct nucleotide sequences in the sample also encode this CDR3. The V and J genes are TRBV5-6 and TRBJ2-7; TRBD1 agrees at 10 bases. Trimming at V came to 0 bases and at J to 5 bases, leaving 5 bases not matched to a gene. The CDR3 loop spans 15 amino acids. CDR1 is SGHDT, CDR2 YYEEEE, per germline. This CDR3 is CASSLAGTGVHEQYF. CDR3 DNA: TGTGCCAGCAGCTTGGCCGGGACAGGGGTCCACGAGCAGTACTTC.

The gene calls are TRBV7-8 and TRBJ1-3; no firm D call. This CDR3 comprises 16 residues. Trimming cost V 0 bases and J 3 bases, with 12 bases left between them. Looked up from germline, CDR1 is SGHVS and CDR2 is FQNEAQ. The CDR3 loop reads CASSLAELGRGNTIYF. The DNA for the CDR3 is TGTGCCAGCAGCTTAGCGGAGTTGGGTCGTGGAAACACCATATATTTT. Together with reference TRBV7-8 and TRBJ1-3, the CDR3 gives the full variable domain: GAGVSQSPRYKVAKRGQDVALRCDPISGHVSLFWYQQALGQGPEFLTYFQNEAQLDKSGLPSDRFFAERPEGSVSTLKIQRTQQEDSAVYLCASSLAELGRGNTIYFGEGSWLTVV.

This clone has just one count. The V call is TRBV5-6, the J call TRBJ2-5; TRBD1 might be the D (5 bases). The length of the CDR3 is 13 residues. Trimming removed 0 bases at V and 4 bases at J, with 7 bases between. Per germline, CDR1 SGHDT and CDR2 YYEEEE. The CDR3 DNA follows: TGTGCCAGCAGCTTGGCGACAGTAGAGACCCAGTACTTC. Protein: CASSLATVETQYF.

The rearrangement joins TRBV7-6 to TRBJ2-3, with a possible D match to TRBD2 (6 bases). The V gene lost 8 bases and the J gene lost 6 bases, with 24 bases spanning the gap. Germline CDR1 SGHVS, CDR2 FNYEAQ. This CDR3 is built from 16 residues. CDR3 DNA: TGTGCCAGCGCCTCCTCCCCCGGGAGCGCTAAGGATACGCAGTATTTT. Its translation is CASASSPGSAKDTQYF. The complete variable domain, with remaining parts taken from reference TRBV7-6 and TRBJ2-3, reads GAGVSQSPRYKVTKRGQDVALRCDPISGHVSLYWYRQALGQGPEFLTYFNYEAQQDKSGLPNDRFSAERPEGSISTLTIQRTEQRDSAMYRCASASSPGSAKDTQYFGPGTRLTVL.

The J gene is TRBJ2-7, the V gene TRBV5-1; possible D gene TRBD1, 6 bases. The V gene's germline CDR1 is SGHRS and CDR2 YFSETQ. Between the trimmed V and J ends, which lost 0 bases and 5 bases, there was a span of 12 bases. The CDR3 has 14 residues. The CDR3 bases are TGCGCCAGCAGCTTGGCCGGCAGGGACAACGAGCAGTACTTC. This sequence encodes CASSLAGRDNEQYF.

V is TRBV27 and J is TRBJ2-5; 7 nucleotides match TRBD1. J was trimmed by 4 bases and V by 6 bases; bases with no gene match: 2. The CDR3 consists of 12 residues. CDR1 is MNHEY and CDR2 is SMNVEV in the germline V gene (reference sequence). The CDR3 loop is CASRNRGETQYF. The CDR3 DNA follows: TGTGCCAGCAGAAACAGGGGAGAGACCCAGTACTTC.

About this clone: At one boundary the junction diverges from the germline segment, which might be a read error. The V and J genes are TRBV6-4 and TRBJ1-5; TRBD1 agrees at 8 bases. The CDR3 runs to 15 residues. CDR1 is MRHNA and CDR2 is SNTAGT in the germline V gene. The CDR3 nucleotides are TGTGCCAGCAGTGAGGACAGGGCCAGCATTCAGCCCCAGCATTTT. It codes for CASSEDRASIQPQHF.

The chain has TRBV7-2 and TRBJ1-1; D call uncertain. Germline loops: CDR1 SGHTA, CDR2 FQGNSA. Trimming took off 1 base at V and 1 base at J, with 7 bases between the two ends. The CDR3 runs to 14 residues. The CDR3 protein is CASSLGGKNTEAFF. The CDR3 bases are TGTGCCAGCAGCTTAGGAGGGAAGAACACTGAAGCTTTCTTT.

The sample holds a few counts of this clone. The rearrangement links TRBV4-3 to TRBJ1-1; TRBD1 matches at 7 bases. Trimming removed 0 bases from V and 1 base from J; junction bases left unmatched: 8. The length of the CDR3 is 17 residues. CDR1 LGHNA and CDR2 YSLEER come from the germline V gene. The CDR3 loop reads CASSQDFRDRTNTEAFF. The CDR3 coding sequence is TGCGCCAGCAGCCAAGATTTCCGGGACAGAACGAACACTGAAGCTTTCTTT.

The chain links TRBV6-5 to TRBJ2-1; TRBD2 matches at 7 bases. The J segment lost 2 bases and the V segment lost 5 bases, leaving 6 bases of the junction unmatched. The germline V gene has CDR1 MNHEY and CDR2 SVGAGI. The CDR3 consists of 15 residues. This CDR3 reads CASSIGLVPYNEQFF. As DNA, the CDR3 is TGTGCCAGCAGTATAGGACTAGTCCCCTACAATGAGCAGTTCTTC.

The chain recombines TRBV9 with TRBJ2-1; 11 bases match TRBD2. The CDR3 contains 16 residues. Germline lookup yields CDR1 SGDLS and CDR2 YYNGEE. J gave up 2 bases and V 4 bases, and 5 bases lay outside the gene matches. CDR3 DNA sequence: TGTGCCAGCAGCTTTAGCGGGGGGGCCGCCTACAATGAGCAGTTCTTC. Its protein product is CASSFSGGAAYNEQFF. The entire variable domain, with the rest obtained from reference TRBV9 and TRBJ2-1, is as follows: DSGVTQTPKHLITATGQRVTLRCSPRSGDLSVYWYQQSLDQGLQFLIQYYNGEERAKGNILERFSAQQFPDLHSELNLSSLELGDSALYFCASSFSGGAAYNEQFFGPGTRLTVL.

The chain links TRBV5-1 to TRBJ1-3; a possible D gene is TRBD1 (5 bases). Germline-derived CDR1 and CDR2 are SGHRS and YFSETQ. The length of the CDR3 is 19 residues. V lost 2 bases and J 1 base, leaving 22 bases between the germline ends. The CDR3 protein is CASSLSGTGFAGSGNTIYF. CDR3 sequence (DNA): TGCGCCAGCAGCTTATCCGGGACGGGGTTCGCGGGGTCTGGAAACACCATATATTTT. The full variable domain, in which reference TRBV5-1 and TRBJ1-3 provide the parts outside the CDR3, is KAGVTQTPRYLIKTRGQQVTLSCSPISGHRSVSWYQQTPGQGLQFLFEYFSETQRNKGNFPGRFSGRQFSNSRSEMNVSTLELGDSALYLCASSLSGTGFAGSGNTIYFGEGSWLTVV.